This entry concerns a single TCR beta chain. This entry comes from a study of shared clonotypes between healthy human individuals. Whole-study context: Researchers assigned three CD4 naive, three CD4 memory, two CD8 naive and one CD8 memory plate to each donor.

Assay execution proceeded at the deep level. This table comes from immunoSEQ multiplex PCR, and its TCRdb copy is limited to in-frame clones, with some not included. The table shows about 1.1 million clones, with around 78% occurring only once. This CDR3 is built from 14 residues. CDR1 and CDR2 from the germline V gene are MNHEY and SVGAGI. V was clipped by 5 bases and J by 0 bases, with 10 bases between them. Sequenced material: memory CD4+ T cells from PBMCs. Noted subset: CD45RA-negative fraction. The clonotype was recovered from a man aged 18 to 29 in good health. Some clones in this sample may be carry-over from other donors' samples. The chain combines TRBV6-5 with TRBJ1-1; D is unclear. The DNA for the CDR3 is TGTGCCAGCAGTAAACAGCAAATGAACACTGAAGCTTTCTTT. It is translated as CASSKQQMNTEAFF.